This T cell receptor (beta chain) was captured by sequencing in a study of blood T cells in healthy people across ages. Looking at the study overall: The template switching approach captured approximately one barcoded beta molecule for every two T cells.

This CDR3 comprises 15 residues. V lost 4 bases and J lost 5, with 17 bases in between. CDR1 and CDR2 (germline): MNHEY, SMNVEV (reference sequence). General study results and limits: Comparison with aged donors showed that long-lived donors had more naive CD4+ cells and higher diversity.

Primed by a sample-barcoded 5' primer and a J-beta primer mix, a second PCR proceeded for roughly 7 to 11 cycles. TCRdb reanalysed the 5' RACE reads using MiXCR and keeps one entry per CDR3 protein. The repertoire holds 1,800,000 or so distinct CDR3 sequences, with about two fifths as singletons. For this clonotype: Its specificity is unknown.

The sample providers were healthy Caucasian people from Russia, aged about 6 to 95. Collection of 9 to 10 milliliters of peripheral blood was performed for each donor. This chain connects TRBV27 to TRBJ2-5, with D perhaps assigned TRBD1 or TRBD2 (5 bases each). The receptor was derived from a human donor in good health. The sequenced sample was blood. CDR3 DNA sequence: TGTGCCAGCAGTTCCCCCTTTGGGGGTAGGGAGACCCAGTACTTC. Translated, it gives CASSSPFGGRETQYF.